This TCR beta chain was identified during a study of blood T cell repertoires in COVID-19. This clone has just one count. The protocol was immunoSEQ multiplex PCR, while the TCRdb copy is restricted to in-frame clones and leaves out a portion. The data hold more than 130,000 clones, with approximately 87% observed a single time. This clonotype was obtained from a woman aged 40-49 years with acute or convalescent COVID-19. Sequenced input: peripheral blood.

CDR3 in amino acids: CSVEERDRYYGYTF. CDR3 nucleotides: TGCAGCGTTGAAGAACGGGACAGGTACTATGGCTACACCTTC. V and J are TRBV29-1 and TRBJ1-2; 8 nucleotides match TRBD1. Germline V gene lookup returns CDR1 SQVTM and CDR2 ANQGSEA. CDR3 length equals 14 residues. Trimming took 0 bases from V and 3 from J; bases not matched to a gene: 3.